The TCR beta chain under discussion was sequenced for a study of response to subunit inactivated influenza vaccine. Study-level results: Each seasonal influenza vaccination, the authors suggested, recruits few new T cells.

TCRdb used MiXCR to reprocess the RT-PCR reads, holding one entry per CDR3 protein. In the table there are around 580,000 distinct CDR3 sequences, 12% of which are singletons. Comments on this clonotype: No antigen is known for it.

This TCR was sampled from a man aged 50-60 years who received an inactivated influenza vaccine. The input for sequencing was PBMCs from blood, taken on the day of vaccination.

CDR3 nucleotide sequence: TGTGCCATCAGTAGGGGGGGGACTCTTGAAGAGACCCAGTACTTC. This gives the protein CAISRGGTLEETQYF. V usage is TRBV10-3 and J usage is TRBJ2-5, with D tentatively TRBD2 (7 bases). CDR3 size: 15 residues. V was clipped by 5 bases and J by 3 bases, with 16 bases between them. CDR1 and CDR2 (germline): ENHRY, SYGVKD.